This T cell receptor (beta chain) was obtained from a study of identical twins. This clonotype was recorded many times. A universal primer site was incorporated via template switching, and the cDNA contained unique molecular identifiers. MiXCR was run by TCRdb on the 5' RACE reads, yielding one entry per CDR3 protein. The table includes around 100,000 distinct CDR3 sequences, 5.9% detected once. From germline, CDR1 is DFQATT and CDR2 SNEGSKA (reference sequence). The CDR3 runs to 13 residues. V shed 6 bases and J shed 2 bases, with 11 bases lying between them. The chain is built from TRBV20-1 and TRBJ2-1; D unclear. The clonotype comes from a woman aged 45-59 years in good health. Specimen: memory T cells sorted from blood. The CDR3 DNA is TGCAGTGCGATCGGACGGACCTACAATGAGCAGTTCTTC. Translated: CSAIGRTYNEQFF.